A single sample is the source of the 9 T cell receptor beta chains below, sequenced in a study of T cell repertoires in cytomegalovirus infection. Their antigen targets remain unknown. TCRdb reanalysed the reads using MiXCR and keeps one entry per CDR3 protein. This sample has about a million distinct CDR3 sequences, with less than 40% found just once. The sample consisted of cultured CD8+ T cells from PBMCs, taken from culture after CMV antigen stimulation. Receptors were obtained from a human donor in good health (CMV status not recorded). Some clones in this sample may be carry-over from other donors' samples.

The chain is built from TRBV4-2 and TRBJ2-1, with D unclear. Germline-derived CDR1 and CDR2 are LGHNA and YNFKEQ. The CDR3 has 13 residues. V gave up 1 base and J gave up 5 bases, with 6 bases separating them. This CDR3 is CASSQVTNNEQFF. In DNA form, the CDR3 reads TGTGCCAGCAGCCAAGTCACCAACAATGAGCAGTTCTTC.

This clonotype has at least ten counts. One end of the junction does not line up with germline, which may come from a read error. The chain joins TRBV7-7 to TRBJ2-1; D ambiguous. Germline values: CDR1 SSHAT, CDR2 FNYEAQ (reference sequence). This CDR3 spans 13 amino acids. As DNA, the CDR3 is TGTGCTAGCAGCCTTGGGAAAGCAAATGAGCAGTTCTTC. Translating it yields CASSLGKANEQFF.

This clonotype was detected many times. The gene calls are TRBV12-3 or TRBV12-4 and TRBJ1-1, with TRBD1 matching 7 bases. The CDR3 contains 14 residues. V was pared by 4 bases and J by 0 bases, with 2 bases of the junction left unmatched. CDR3 in DNA: TGTGCCAGCAGTTACGGACAGGTGAACACTGAAGCTTTCTTT. Encoded protein: CASSYGQVNTEAFF.

This clonotype appeared a few times. As DNA, the CDR3 is TGCGCCAGCAGCCAGGGGACAGGGGGCGGGGACACTGAAGCTTTCTTT. It translates to CASSQGTGGGDTEAFF. The chain links TRBV4-3 to TRBJ1-1, with 12 nucleotides matching TRBD1. V shed 3 bases and J 3 bases; nucleotides not matched to a gene: 5. Germline V gene data show CDR1 as LGHNA and CDR2 as YSLEER. The CDR3 spans 16 residues.

The chain links TRBV25-1 to TRBJ1-1; D is perhaps TRBD1 (5 bases). The CDR3 loop spans 14 amino acids. Trimming took off 3 bases at V and 8 bases at J, with 16 bases between the two ends. The germline CDR1 and CDR2 sequences are MGHDK and SYGVNS. The CDR3: CASSEAGLFMEAFF. The CDR3 region has the DNA TGTGCCAGCAGTGAGGCGGGGCTGTTCATGGAAGCTTTCTTT.

This chain connects TRBV15 to TRBJ1-1; D remains unclear. V lost 4 bases and J lost 1, with 7 bases in between. This CDR3 is built from 13 residues. The germline V gene has CDR1 LNHNV and CDR2 YYDKDF (reference sequence). CDR3 in amino acids: CATSTHQNTEAFF. The CDR3 bases are TGTGCCACCAGCACCCACCAGAACACTGAAGCTTTCTTT.

The genes are TRBV7-6 and TRBJ1-3; D is unresolved. This CDR3 is built from 11 residues. The germline V gene has CDR1 SGHVS and CDR2 FNYEAQ. V was clipped by 4 bases and J by 7 bases, with 5 bases between them. The CDR3 sequence is CASSSENTIYF. CDR3 bases: TGTGCCAGCAGCTCAGAGAACACCATATATTTT. Full variable domain (rest looked up from reference TRBV7-6 and TRBJ1-3): GAGVSQSPRYKVTKRGQDVALRCDPISGHVSLYWYRQALGQGPEFLTYFNYEAQQDKSGLPNDRFSAERPEGSISTLTIQRTEQRDSAMYRCASSSENTIYFGEGSWLTVV.

CDR3 sequence (DNA): TGTGCCACCAGCAGAGTCAATGAGCAGTTCTTC. Encoded protein: CATSRVNEQFF. V usage is TRBV15 and J usage is TRBJ2-1, with D unresolved. CDR1 LNHNV and CDR2 YYDKDF come from the germline V gene (reference sequence). Trimming shortened V by 1 base and J by 6 bases, and 1 base separated the two germline ends. This CDR3 contains 11 residues.

CDR3 region: CASSAMARLDQETQYF. Here the CDR3 DNA reads TGTGCCAGCAGCGCGATGGCTAGACTAGACCAAGAGACCCAGTACTTC. The rearrangement links TRBV7-9 to TRBJ2-5, with D possibly TRBD2 on 6 matching bases. The CDR3 extends over 16 amino acids. Trimming stripped 5 bases from V and 0 bases from J, with 16 bases between. CDR1 is SEHNR, CDR2 FQNEAQ, per germline (reference sequence).